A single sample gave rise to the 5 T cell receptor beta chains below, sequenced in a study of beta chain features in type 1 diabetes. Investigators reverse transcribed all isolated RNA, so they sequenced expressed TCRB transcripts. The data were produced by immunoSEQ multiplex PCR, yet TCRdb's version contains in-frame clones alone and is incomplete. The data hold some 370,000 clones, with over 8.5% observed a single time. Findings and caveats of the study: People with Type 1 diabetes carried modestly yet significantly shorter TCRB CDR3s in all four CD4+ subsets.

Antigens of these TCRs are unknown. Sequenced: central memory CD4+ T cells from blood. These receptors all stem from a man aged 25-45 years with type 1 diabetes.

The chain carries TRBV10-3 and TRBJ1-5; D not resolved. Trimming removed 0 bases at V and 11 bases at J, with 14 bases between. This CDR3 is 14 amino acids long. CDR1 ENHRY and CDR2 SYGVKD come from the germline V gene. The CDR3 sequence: CAISESGEAMAQHF. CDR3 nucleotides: TGTGCCATCAGTGAGTCTGGGGAAGCTATGGCCCAGCATTTT.

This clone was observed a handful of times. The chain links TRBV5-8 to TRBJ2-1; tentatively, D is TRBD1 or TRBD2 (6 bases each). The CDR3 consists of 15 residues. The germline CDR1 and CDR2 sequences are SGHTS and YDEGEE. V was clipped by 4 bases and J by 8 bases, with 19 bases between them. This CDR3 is CASSGRQGRRDEQFF. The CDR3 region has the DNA TGTGCCAGCAGCGGAAGGCAGGGGAGGAGGGATGAGCAGTTCTTC.

CDR3 protein: CASSQTTLNEQFF. As DNA, the CDR3 is TGTGCCAGCAGCCAAACGACGCTCAATGAGCAGTTCTTC. V usage is TRBV4-2 and J usage is TRBJ2-1; no definite D call. CDR1 and CDR2 from the germline V gene are LGHNA and YNFKEQ. Between the trimmed V and J ends, which lost 2 bases and 6 bases, there was a span of 8 bases. The CDR3 length is 13 residues.

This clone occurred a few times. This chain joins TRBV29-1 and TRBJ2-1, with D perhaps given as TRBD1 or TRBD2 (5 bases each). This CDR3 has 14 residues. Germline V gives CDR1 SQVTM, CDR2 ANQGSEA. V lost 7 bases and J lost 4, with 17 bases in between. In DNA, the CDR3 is TGCAGCGCTGGGACCTCGATGGAGTACAATGAGCAGTTCTTC. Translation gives CSAGTSMEYNEQFF.

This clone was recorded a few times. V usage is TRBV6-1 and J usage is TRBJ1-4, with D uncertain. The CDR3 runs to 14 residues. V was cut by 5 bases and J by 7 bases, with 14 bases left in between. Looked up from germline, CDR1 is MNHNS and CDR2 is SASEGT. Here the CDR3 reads CASSSVERSEKLFF. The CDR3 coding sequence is TGTGCCAGCAGTTCAGTAGAACGTAGTGAAAAACTGTTTTTT.